This is a list of T cell receptor beta chains from one sample in a study of PD-1 blockade in classical Hodgkin lymphoma. Profiled with immunoSEQ multiplex PCR; TCRdb holds only in-frame clones, not every one. The sample shows approximately 61,000 clones, 70% to 90% of them seen only once. The sequencing here drew on peripheral blood mononuclear cells (PBMCs), taken before the fourth cycle of nivolumab. The receptors here all came from a human donor with classical Hodgkin lymphoma. Each CDR3 is given with its conserved first and last residue. D genes are given only for firm matches. Clone size is not always given. Where it is, it says once, few, many or a class for expanded clones.

size,D,V,J,CDR3,DNA
NA,TRBD2,TRBV9,TRBJ2-5,CASSVAMRGDNSEETQYF,TGTGCCAGCAGCGTAGCTATGCGGGGGGACAACTCGGAGGAGACCCAGTACTTC
NA,NA,TRBV19,TRBJ2-6,CASSPTGANVLTF,TGTGCCAGTAGCCCCACTGGGGCCAACGTCCTGACTTTC
NA,TRBD1,TRBV5-4,TRBJ1-6,CASREGQSFNSPLHF,TGTGCCAGCAGGGAGGGACAGTCTTTTAATTCACCCCTCCACTTT
NA,NA,TRBV7-9,TRBJ2-7,CASSLLEGSYEQYF,TGTGCCAGCAGCTTACTAGAGGGCTCCTACGAGCAGTACTTC
NA,NA,TRBV28,TRBJ2-7,CASKSLKPYEQYF,TGTGCCAGCAAGTCCCTTAAACCCTACGAGCAGTACTTC
NA,NA,TRBV11-2,TRBJ1-2,CASSVPSGRANYGYTF,TGTGCCAGCAGCGTACCCTCAGGGAGAGCTAACTATGGCTACACCTTC
NA,NA,TRBV7-9,TRBJ2-5,CASTASTEQETQYF,TGTGCCAGCACAGCTTCGACTGAGCAAGAGACCCAGTACTTC
NA,NA,TRBV30,TRBJ1-5,CAWSARRGAGPQHF,TGTGCCTGGAGTGCTCGGAGGGGCGCTGGGCCCCAGCATTTT
once,TRBD2,TRBV7-9,TRBJ2-3,CASSLESSGGARDTQYF,TGTGCCAGCAGCTTAGAGAGTAGCGGGGGGGCCCGGGATACGCAGTATTTT
NA,TRBD1,TRBV18,TRBJ2-7,CASSPGLEDRGIREQYF,TGTGCCAGCTCACCGGGGTTAGAGGACAGGGGAATTAGGGAGCAGTACTTC